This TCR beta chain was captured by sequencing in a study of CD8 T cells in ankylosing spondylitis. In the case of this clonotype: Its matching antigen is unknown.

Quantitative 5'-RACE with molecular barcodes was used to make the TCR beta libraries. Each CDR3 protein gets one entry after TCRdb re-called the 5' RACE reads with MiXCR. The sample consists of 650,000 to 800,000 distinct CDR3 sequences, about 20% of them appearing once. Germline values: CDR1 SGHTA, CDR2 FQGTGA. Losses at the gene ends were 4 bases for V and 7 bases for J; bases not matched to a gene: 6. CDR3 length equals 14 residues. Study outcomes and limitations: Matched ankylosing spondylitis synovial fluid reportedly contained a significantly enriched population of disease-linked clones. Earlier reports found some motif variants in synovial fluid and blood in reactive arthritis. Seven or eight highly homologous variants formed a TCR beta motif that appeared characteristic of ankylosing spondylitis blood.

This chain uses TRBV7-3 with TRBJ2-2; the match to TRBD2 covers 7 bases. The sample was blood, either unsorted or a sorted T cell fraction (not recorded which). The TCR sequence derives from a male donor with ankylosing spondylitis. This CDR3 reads CASSSDSGGGELFF. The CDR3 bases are TGTGCCAGCAGCTCGGACTCGGGGGGCGGGGAGCTGTTTTTT.